Listed here are 12 T cell receptor beta chains from one sample, sequenced in a study of breast tumors, draining lymph nodes, adjacent tissues (dated by TCRdb to about 2016). The library was made by multiplex PCR. Sequencing used an Illumina HiSeq 2000. TCRdb trimmed public reads at Q25 via fastp, called clones via MiXCR and kept in-frame beta chains. One record per CDR3 amino acid sequence lists the most common genes and DNA. For this sample the table gives some 250,000 distinct CDR3 sequences, of which approximately 36% were detected only once. Jointly, the top ten make up approximately 3.3% of the sample. The lymph node samples were taken from the axillary draining lymph nodes of breast cancer patients. Sequencing was carried out using axillary lymph node tissue. These receptors were taken from a female donor with breast cancer. Some clones in this sample may be carry-over from other donors' samples.

This clonotype was seen ten or more times. The genes are TRBV11-3 and TRBJ2-5; 9 positions match TRBD1. Germline V gene sequence: CDR1 SGHNT, CDR2 YENEEA. This CDR3 comprises 15 residues. J gave up 2 bases and V 5 bases, and 6 bases lay outside the gene matches. CDR3 nucleotide sequence: TGTGCCAGCAGCCGGACAGGGGCTACGCAAGAGACCCAGTACTTC. Translation: CASSRTGATQETQYF.

This clonotype came up many times. V is TRBV20-1 and J is TRBJ1-2; weak D call: TRBD1 (5 bases). Per the germline V gene, CDR1 is DFQATT and CDR2 is SNEGSKA (reference sequence). V was pared by 0 bases and J by 8 bases, with 22 bases between. This CDR3 has 16 amino acids. CDR3 DNA: TGCAGTGCTAGAGATCTCTGGAGGGGAGGGGAAAGCGGCTACACCTTC. Protein product: CSARDLWRGGESGYTF.

This chain connects TRBV24-1 to TRBJ2-3; no firm D call. The V end lost 1 base, the J end lost 11 bases, and 12 bases lay between the germline ends. Germline V lookup: CDR1 KGHDR, CDR2 SFDVKD. The CDR3 has 13 amino acids. CDR3 protein: CATSDLSSYEQYF. The CDR3 nucleotides are TGTGCCACCAGTGATTTATCGAGCTATGAGCAGTATTTT.

This clonotype was counted at least ten times. The CDR3 loop is CASSIPGQFGNSPLHF. DNA of the CDR3: TGTGCCAGTAGTATTCCGGGACAGTTTGGGAATTCACCCCTCCACTTT. The chain is built from TRBV19 and TRBJ1-6; 7 bases fit TRBD1. Germline CDR1 and CDR2: LNHDA and SQIVND (reference sequence). Losses at the gene ends were 3 bases for V and 7 bases for J; bases not matched to a gene: 9. There are 16 residues in the CDR3.

This chain links TRBV20-1 with TRBJ2-6, with no clear D. Trimming took off 3 bases at V and 4 bases at J, with 10 bases between the two ends. The germline gives CDR1 DFQATT, CDR2 SNEGSKA (reference sequence). This CDR3 contains 14 residues. The CDR3 protein is CSASEGSGANVLTF. CDR3 in DNA: TGCAGTGCTAGTGAAGGATCCGGGGCCAACGTCCTGACTTTC.

In this sample, this clonotype turned up a few times. The chain is built from TRBV6-1 and TRBJ1-2, with TRBD1 matching 12 bases. The CDR3 consists of 17 residues. Germline loops: CDR1 MNHNS, CDR2 SASEGT. The V and J ends lost 5 bases and 4 bases, in that order; junction bases with no gene match: 11. The CDR3 spells CASSQNKPGQGAYGYTF. In nucleotides, the CDR3 is TGTGCCAGCAGTCAGAACAAACCGGGACAGGGGGCCTATGGCTACACCTTC.

The chain is built from TRBV18 and TRBJ1-4, with TRBD1 as a possible D gene (6 bases). The CDR3 length is 15 residues. Germline-derived CDR1 and CDR2 are KGHSH and LQKENI. Trimming took off 2 bases at V and 2 bases at J, with 9 bases between the two ends. The CDR3 loop reads CASSPTGNTNEKLFF. The CDR3 DNA reads as TGTGCCAGCTCACCAACAGGGAACACTAATGAAAAACTGTTTTTT.

This clonotype appeared once. V usage is TRBV20-1 and J usage is TRBJ2-1; 11 nucleotides match TRBD2. This CDR3 contains 13 residues. The V gene's germline CDR1 is DFQATT and CDR2 SNEGSKA (reference sequence). DNA for the CDR3: TGCAGCTTAGATCAACTAGCGGGAGCATTACAGTTCTTC. It codes for CSLDQLAGALQFF.

This clonotype was detected ten times or more. This chain connects TRBV20-1 to TRBJ2-1, with unresolved D. V lost 5 bases and J lost 6, with 14 bases in between. Germline V gene data show CDR1 as DFQATT and CDR2 as SNEGSKA (reference sequence). This CDR3 has 13 residues. The chain's CDR3 is CSALRSLANEQFF. For the CDR3, the DNA is TGCAGTGCTCTACGTTCGCTTGCCAATGAGCAGTTCTTC.

The chain combines TRBV6-1 with TRBJ2-1; 15 positions agree with TRBD2. The trim removed 5 bases at V and 7 bases at J, leaving 9 bases unmatched. This CDR3 spans 17 amino acids. Germline values: CDR1 MNHNS, CDR2 SASEGT. CDR3 loop: CASSIWTSGRVINEQFF. As DNA, the CDR3 is TGTGCCAGCAGTATCTGGACTAGCGGGAGGGTTATTAATGAGCAGTTCTTC.

The gene calls are TRBV5-8 and TRBJ2-2; 11 nucleotides agree with TRBD2. J was trimmed by 4 bases and V by 0 bases; bases with no gene match: 2. Germline loops: CDR1 SGHTS, CDR2 YDEGEE. This CDR3 has 16 residues. CDR3 residues: CASSLVSGRGTGELFF. DNA for the CDR3: TGTGCCAGCAGCTTGGTTAGCGGGAGGGGCACCGGGGAGCTGTTTTTT.

The genes are TRBV2 and TRBJ2-1; TRBD2 aligns across 13 bases. CDR3 length: 16 residues. Germline assignment: CDR1 SNHLY and CDR2 FYNNEI. The ends lost 6 bases at V and 7 bases at J; junction bases unmatched: 9. The CDR3: CASRLPGLAGRNEQFF. The CDR3 DNA sequence: TGTGCCAGCAGACTCCCGGGACTAGCGGGGCGGAATGAGCAGTTCTTC.